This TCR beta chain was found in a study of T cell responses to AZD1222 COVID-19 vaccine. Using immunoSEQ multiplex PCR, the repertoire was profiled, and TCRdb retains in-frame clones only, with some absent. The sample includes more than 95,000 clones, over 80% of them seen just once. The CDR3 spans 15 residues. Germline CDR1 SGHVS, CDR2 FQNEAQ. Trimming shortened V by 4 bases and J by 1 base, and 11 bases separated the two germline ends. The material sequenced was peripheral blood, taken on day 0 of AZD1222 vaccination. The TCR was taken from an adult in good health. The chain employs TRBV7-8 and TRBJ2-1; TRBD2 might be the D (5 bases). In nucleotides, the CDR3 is TGTGCCAGCAGCTCCAGGAGGATTTCCTACAATGAGCAGTTCTTC. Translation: CASSSRRISYNEQFF. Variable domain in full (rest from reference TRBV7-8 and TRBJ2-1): GAGVSQSPRYKVAKRGQDVALRCDPISGHVSLFWYQQALGQGPEFLTYFQNEAQLDKSGLPSDRFFAERPEGSVSTLKIQRTQQEDSAVYLCASSSRRISYNEQFFGPGTRLTVL.